Included here is one TCR beta chain sequence, with context. The data originate from a study of cytomegalovirus exposure and HLA in healthy donors. Looked up from germline, CDR1 is SEHNR and CDR2 is FQNEAQ (reference sequence). V was clipped by 5 bases and J by 0 bases; unmatched bases: 6. CDR3 length: 16 amino acids. 60 Vbeta and 13 Jbeta primers were used in PCR. Original methodology: About 10 million of 65 million to 95 million unique TCR beta chains were shared, per a later count. Measured with immunoSEQ multiplex PCR; TCRdb has only the in-frame clones, and not every one. The V and J calls and clone size are taken from that table; D and trimming were inferred from the DNA. The sample contains approximately 150,000 clones, roughly four fifths of which appear only once.

This clonotype was sampled from a man between 18 and 35 years old in good health and CMV-seropositive. Sequencing was performed on PBMCs. The genes are TRBV7-9 and TRBJ1-5; 8 bases agree with TRBD1. The CDR3 nucleotides read TGTGCCAGCAGCCCAGGGACAGGAGCTAGCAATCAGCCCCAGCATTTT. Translated: CASSPGTGASNQPQHF.